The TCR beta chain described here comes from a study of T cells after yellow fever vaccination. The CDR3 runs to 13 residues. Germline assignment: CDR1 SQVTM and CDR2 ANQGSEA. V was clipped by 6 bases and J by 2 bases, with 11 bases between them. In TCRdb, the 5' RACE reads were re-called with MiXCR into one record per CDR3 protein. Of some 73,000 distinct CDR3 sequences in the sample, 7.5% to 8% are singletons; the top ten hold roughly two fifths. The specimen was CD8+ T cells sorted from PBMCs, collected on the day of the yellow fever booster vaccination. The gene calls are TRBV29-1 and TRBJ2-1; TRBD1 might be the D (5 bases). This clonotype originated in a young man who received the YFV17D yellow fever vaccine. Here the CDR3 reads CSVGVFAYNEQFF. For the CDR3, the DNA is TGCAGCGTAGGGGTGTTCGCCTACAATGAGCAGTTCTTC.